This TCR beta chain was obtained from a study of blood T cell repertoires in COVID-19 (dated by TCRdb to 2019 to 2021). Concerning the study at large: Collaborator samples came from the United States, Italy and Spain and covered acute and convalescent phases of COVID-19. The material from the prospective study consisted of cDNA or gDNA derived from T cells, B-cell-depleted T cells, or PBMCs. Where available, HLA class I and class II types were taken from metadata supplied by the sample provider and were not determined by assay-based typing. Subjects who had been exposed to COVID-19, were actively infected with it, or had recovered from it provided the deeply sampled blood TCRbeta repertoires that made up the dataset. Samples came from the ongoing ImmuneRACE study (first 160 participants) plus 1,254 subjects from 6 global collaborators. A freely available public database, intended as a resource for researchers studying the immune response to SARS-CoV-2, is where the repertoires were released. Nearly every sample came with metadata listing a de-identified subject ID, COVID-19 status, age in years and sex.

In the prospective study, participants were about 18 to 95 years old, resided in 25 or so geographic areas of the United States, and were enrolled through a virtual design. To assign participants to cohorts, the prospective study relied on clinical history that participants themselves reported in a screening survey and a study questionnaire. Recovered participants in ImmuneRACE Cohort 3 were defined as having two consecutive negative NP/OP PCR tests, clearance from a healthcare professional, or resolution of symptoms. In the prospective study, mobile phlebotomists collected whole blood, serum and a nasopharyngeal or oropharyngeal swab from each participant. Over a roughly two-month period, participants in the prospective study had the option of providing additional blood draws and questionnaires. Before DNA extraction, prospective study blood samples were shipped either frozen or at room temperature.

What the work shows at the level of the full study, not this receptor alone: How much clinical and demographic metadata was included differed by source and by participant, and the metadata was provided uncurated.

About this clone: Its antigen is still unknown. Per-base qualities were not stored, and no clone one base away is much larger.

The V and J ends are trimmed by 2 bases and 5 bases, leaving 11 bases between them. Inclusive of the bounding cysteine and phenylalanine, the CDR3 is 14 residues long. Here the CDR3 DNA is all that survives: 42 bases in frame from base 1. CDR1 is given as SGHKS and CDR2 as YYEKEE, both from the germline V gene (reference sequence). TCRbeta CDR3 regions were amplified from genomic DNA using the immunoSEQ Assay, a bias-controlled multiplex PCR. Per the original workflow: Within the assay, amplification of reference gene primers was used to estimate how many nucleated cells each sample contained. To quantify the absolute abundance of each unique TCRbeta CDR3 rearrangement, sequence reads were collapsed and filtered. Productive Simpson clonality was computed per sample as the square root of Simpson's diversity index over productive rearrangements. TCRdb provides this immuneACCESS table in a form limited to in-frame rearrangements. Some clones are lacking; in checked studies, under half of them reflect an unresolved V gene, and why the rest are absent is not known. V and J calls and clone size are given by that table; D and trimming were obtained from the DNA. This sample lists about 270,000 clones; about 85% were detected once. Clones ranked in the top ten supply about 3% of the sample.

This TCR derives from a woman in her 50s who had recovered from COVID-19. Sequencing input: PBMCs or T cells enriched from blood (not recorded which). Recombination linked TRBV5-5 to TRBJ1-5; matching of 5 bases hints at TRBD1 as the D gene. The DNA sequence reads TGTGCCAGCAGCTTCGGGGGGGTGGATCAGCCCCAGCATTTT. Its product reads: CASSFGGVDQPQHF.